This T cell receptor (beta chain) was profiled in a study of PD-1 blockade in classical Hodgkin lymphoma. Study information: Patients were infused with nivolumab 3 mg/kg every 2 weeks.

The method was immunoSEQ multiplex PCR; TCRdb's version includes in-frame clones alone and lacks a portion of them. There are about 40,000 clones in the sample; more than 75% occur only once, and approximately 9.1% lies in the top ten. Concerning this clone: The antigen remains unidentified.

General study points: While CD8+ TCR diversity did not rise significantly by C4D1, CD4+ TCR diversity did.

All patients experienced relapse after autologous stem cell transplantation, and brentuximab vedotin exposure was variable. Best responses included complete response and partial response; otherwise, the best response was progressive disease. There are 13 residues in the CDR3. The V gene lost 6 bases and the J gene lost 6 bases, with 14 bases spanning the gap. The germline CDR1 and CDR2 sequences are MNHEY and SVGAGI. This material consisted of peripheral blood mononuclear cells (PBMCs), taken at baseline. This receptor was identified in a human donor with classical Hodgkin lymphoma. The chain carries TRBV6-5 and TRBJ1-2; TRBD1 might be the D (6 bases). The CDR3 reads CASRRTVGHGYTF. CDR3 sequence (DNA): TGTGCCAGCAGGCGGACAGTGGGGCATGGCTACACCTTC.